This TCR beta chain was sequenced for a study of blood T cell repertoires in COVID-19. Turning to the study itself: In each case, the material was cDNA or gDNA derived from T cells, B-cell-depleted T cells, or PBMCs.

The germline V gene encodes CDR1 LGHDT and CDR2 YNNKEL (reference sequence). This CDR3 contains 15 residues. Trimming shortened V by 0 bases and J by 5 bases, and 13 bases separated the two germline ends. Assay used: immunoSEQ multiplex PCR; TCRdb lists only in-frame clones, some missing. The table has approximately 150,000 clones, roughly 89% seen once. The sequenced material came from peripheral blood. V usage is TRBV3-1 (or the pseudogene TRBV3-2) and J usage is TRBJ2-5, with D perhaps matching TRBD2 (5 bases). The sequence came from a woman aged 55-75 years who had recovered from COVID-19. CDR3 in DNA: TGTGCCAGCAGCCAAGATACTAGTCCTCGGGAGACCCAGTACTTC. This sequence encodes CASSQDTSPRETQYF.